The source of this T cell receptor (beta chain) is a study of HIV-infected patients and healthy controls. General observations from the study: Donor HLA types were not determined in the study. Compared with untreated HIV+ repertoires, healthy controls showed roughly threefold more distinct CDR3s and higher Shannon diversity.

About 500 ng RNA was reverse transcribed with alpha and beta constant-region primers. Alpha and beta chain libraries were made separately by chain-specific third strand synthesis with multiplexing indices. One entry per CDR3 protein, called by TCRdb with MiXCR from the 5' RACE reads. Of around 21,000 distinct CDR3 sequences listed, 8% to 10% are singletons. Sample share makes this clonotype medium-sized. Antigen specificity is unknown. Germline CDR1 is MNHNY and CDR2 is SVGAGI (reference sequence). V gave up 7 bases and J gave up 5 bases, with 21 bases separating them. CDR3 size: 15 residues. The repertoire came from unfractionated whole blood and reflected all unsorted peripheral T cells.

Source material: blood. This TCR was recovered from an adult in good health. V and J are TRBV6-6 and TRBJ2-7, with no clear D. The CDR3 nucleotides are TGTGCCAGCATCCTTACCCACGGCGGCTGGAACGAGCAGTACTTC. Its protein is CASILTHGGWNEQYF.